The present TCR beta chain was sequenced within a study of radiation and T cells in renal cell carcinoma. Notes on the study in general: Irradiated tumors had higher TCR clonality than control tumors. Irradiated tumors held more dominant CDR3 motifs than control tumors.

Produced via immunoSEQ multiplex PCR; TCRdb's table is partial and in-frame only. The sample holds tens of thousands of clones; under 65% are singletons and the top ten take less than 25%. Of note for this clone: Its specificity is unknown.

Treatment in this sample: treatment-naive control, cytoreductive nephrectomy. The patient's renal cell carcinoma had clear cell pathology. V was pared by 9 bases and J by 7 bases, with 10 bases between. CDR1 PRHDT and CDR2 FYEKMQ come from the germline V gene (reference sequence). This CDR3 spans 12 amino acids. J is TRBJ1-6 and V is TRBV13, with D maybe TRBD1 (5 bases). The clonotype comes from a human donor with renal cell carcinoma. Sequenced here: tumor tissue, sampled from a patient whose treatment was nephrectomy without radiotherapy. The DNA of the CDR3 is TGTGCCAGTCGGGGGGAAAATTCACCCCTCCACTTT. Protein product: CASRGENSPLHF.